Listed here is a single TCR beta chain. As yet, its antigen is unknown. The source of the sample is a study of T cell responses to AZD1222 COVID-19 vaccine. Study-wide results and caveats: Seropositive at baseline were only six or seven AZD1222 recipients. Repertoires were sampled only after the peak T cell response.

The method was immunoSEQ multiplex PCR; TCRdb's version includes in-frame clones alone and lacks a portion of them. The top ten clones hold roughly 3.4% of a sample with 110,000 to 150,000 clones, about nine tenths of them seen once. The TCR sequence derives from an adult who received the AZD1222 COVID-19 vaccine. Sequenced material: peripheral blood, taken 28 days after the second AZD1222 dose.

CDR3 residues: CASSPTTGKTEAFF. The CDR3 nucleotides are TGTGCCAGCTCACCAACGACAGGGAAAACTGAAGCTTTCTTT. The rearrangement links TRBV18 to TRBJ1-1, with 7 bases aligning to TRBD1. Germline V gene lookup returns CDR1 KGHSH and CDR2 LQKENI. V was pared by 2 bases and J by 5 bases, with 5 bases of the junction left unmatched. There are 14 residues in the CDR3.